Listed here are 17 T cell receptor beta chains from one sample, sequenced in a study of blood T cells in healthy people across ages. Primed by a sample-barcoded 5' primer and a J-beta primer mix, a second PCR proceeded for 7 to 11 cycles. TCRdb analysed the 5' RACE reads with MiXCR anew, one entry per CDR3 protein. The sample holds 920,000 or so distinct CDR3 sequences, 40% to 50% seen once. The source material was blood. These receptors originate from a woman aged 55-69 years in good health.

This clonotype was seen more than once but under ten times. The gene calls are TRBV20-1 and TRBJ2-7; D call uncertain. V lost 0 bases and J lost 0, with 18 bases in between. Germline CDR1 and CDR2: DFQATT and SNEGSKA (reference sequence). This CDR3 comprises 17 residues. The CDR3, as DNA: TGCAGTGCTAGAGACCTATTGACCGGGTCGATCTCCTACGAGCAGTACTTC. Amino acids: CSARDLLTGSISYEQYF.

This rearrangement joins TRBV25-1 to TRBJ2-6; TRBD1 or TRBD2 may be the D gene (5 bases each). Deletions cut 0 bases from V and 2 bases from J, with 14 bases between. This CDR3 has 18 residues. Germline V gene data show CDR1 as MGHDK and CDR2 as SYGVNS. Written as DNA, the CDR3 is TGTGCCAGCAGTGAATACGACGGGACCGGGGCTGGGGCCAACGTCCTGACTTTC. It encodes CASSEYDGTGAGANVLTF. Supplemented by reference TRBV25-1 and TRBJ2-6, the full variable domain reads EADIYQTPRYLVIGTGKKITLECSQTMGHDKMYWYQQDPGMELHLIHYSYGVNSTEKGDLSSESTVSRIRTEHFPLTLESARPSHTSQYLCASSEYDGTGAGANVLTFGAGSRLTVL.

The chain recombines TRBV6-5 with TRBJ2-5, with TRBD2 identical over 7 bases. J gave up 1 base and V 5 bases, and 10 bases lay outside the gene matches. This CDR3 has 16 residues. Germline V gene sequence: CDR1 MNHEY, CDR2 SVGAGI. This CDR3 is CASSPVGRGTQETQYF. The CDR3 DNA is TGTGCCAGCAGTCCAGTTGGGCGGGGGACCCAAGAGACCCAGTACTTC.

This sequence joins TRBV7-6 and TRBJ2-7, with TRBD2 identical over 14 bases. J lost 6 bases, V lost 1 base, and 8 bases had no gene match. In germline, CDR1 is SGHVS, CDR2 FNYEAQ. The CDR3 length is 17 residues. The CDR3 region has the DNA TGTGCCAGCAGCTTAGGACTAGCGGGAGGGTCAGGTGGCGAGCAGTACTTC. Amino acids: CASSLGLAGGSGGEQYF. The complete variable domain, with remaining parts taken from reference TRBV7-6 and TRBJ2-7, reads GAGVSQSPRYKVTKRGQDVALRCDPISGHVSLYWYRQALGQGPEFLTYFNYEAQQDKSGLPNDRFSAERPEGSISTLTIQRTEQRDSAMYRCASSLGLAGGSGGEQYFGPGTRLTVT.

There are a few counts of this clonotype. V and J are TRBV3-1 and TRBJ2-4, with D maybe TRBD2 (5 bases). The J call is uncertain, as TRBJ2-5 better fits the DNA end. The CDR3 runs to 14 residues. Germline loops: CDR1 LGHDT, CDR2 YNNKEL (reference sequence). This CDR3 is CASSQGSAQETQYF. CDR3 DNA: TGTGCCAGCAGCCAGGGGAGCGCTCAAGAGACCCAGTACTTC.

This clonotype has a count of ten or more. The chain carries TRBV6-6 and TRBJ2-5, with D tentatively TRBD2 (6 bases). Germline CDR1 MNHNY, CDR2 SVGAGI (reference sequence). V was trimmed by 2 bases and J by 2 bases, leaving 6 bases between them. This CDR3 comprises 13 residues. CDR3 loop: CASSYREQETQYF. For the CDR3, the DNA is TGTGCCAGCAGTTACCGGGAGCAAGAGACCCAGTACTTC.

The V gene is TRBV12-3 or TRBV12-4, the J gene TRBJ2-6, with 7 bases that match TRBD1. Trimming removed 10 bases from V and 2 bases from J; junction bases left unmatched: 2. This CDR3 region has 13 residues. Here the CDR3 reads CATGGAGANVLTF. CDR3 nucleotide sequence: TGTGCCACAGGGGGAGCTGGGGCCAACGTCCTGACTTTC.

J is TRBJ2-4 and V is TRBV20-1; D gene uncertain. Per the germline V gene, CDR1 is DFQATT and CDR2 is SNEGSKA (reference sequence). This CDR3 region has 14 residues. Trimming removed 4 bases at V and 2 bases at J, with 12 bases between. As DNA, the CDR3 is TGCAGTGCTACCGTCCCAGGAACCAAAAACATTCAGTACTTC. This codes for CSATVPGTKNIQYF.

The rearrangement links TRBV13 to TRBJ2-3; D is perhaps TRBD2 (5 bases). This CDR3 spans 16 amino acids. The germline V gene encodes CDR1 PRHDT and CDR2 FYEKMQ (reference sequence). V lost 3 bases and J 1 base, leaving 14 bases between the germline ends. The CDR3 loop reads CASSFSMDGGTDTQYF. The CDR3 DNA is TGTGCCAGCAGCTTTAGCATGGACGGGGGCACAGATACGCAGTATTTT.

The genes are TRBV5-4 and TRBJ2-7, with 7 bases aligning to TRBD2. Germline values: CDR1 SGHNT, CDR2 YYREEE (reference sequence). The CDR3 is 15 residues long. V lost 3 bases, J lost 0 bases, and 6 bases stayed unmatched. The CDR3 bases are TGTGCCAGCAGCTCGGAGCGGGGCCTCTCCTACGAGCAGTACTTC. Amino acid sequence: CASSSERGLSYEQYF.

The table lists this clonotype with a few counts. The rearrangement joins TRBV29-1 to TRBJ2-1, with 9 positions matching TRBD1. After removal of 1 base from V and 6 bases from J, the junction contained 10 bases not matched to a gene. CDR1 is SQVTM and CDR2 is ANQGSEA in the germline V gene. This CDR3 has 16 residues. CDR3 bases: TGCAGCGTTGAAGGGGGGAACAGGGGGCGGATCAATGAGCAGTTCTTC. It encodes CSVEGGNRGRINEQFF.

The chain carries TRBV7-2 and TRBJ2-5; 8 bases align to TRBD1. The CDR3 consists of 11 residues. Per the germline V gene, CDR1 is SGHTA and CDR2 is FQGNSA. The trim removed 3 bases at V and 11 bases at J, leaving 2 bases unmatched. The CDR3 DNA follows: TGTGCCAGCAGCTTTCGGGACAGGCAGTACTTC. Translation: CASSFRDRQYF.

This sequence joins TRBV20-1 and TRBJ2-3; no reliable D call. V lost 5 bases to trimming and J lost 10 bases, with 16 bases between them. The V gene's germline CDR1 is DFQATT and CDR2 SNEGSKA (reference sequence). The CDR3 is 12 residues long. The CDR3 loop is CSARPDWEAQYF. The CDR3 region has the DNA TGCAGTGCTCGTCCCGACTGGGAAGCGCAGTATTTT.

The rearrangement joins TRBV29-1 to TRBJ1-1; the D is unclear. This CDR3 region has 13 residues. V lost 7 bases to trimming and J lost 0 bases, with 12 bases between them. Germline CDR1 and CDR2: SQVTM and ANQGSEA. CDR3 in amino acids: CSAVDGMNTEAFF. DNA for the CDR3: TGCAGCGCCGTGGACGGAATGAACACTGAAGCTTTCTTT.

This clonotype was observed at least ten times. CDR3 bases: TGTGCCATCAGTCACCACCAAGAGACCCAGTACTTC. Amino acids: CAISHHQETQYF. The chain recombines TRBV10-3 with TRBJ2-5; D gene uncertain. The CDR3 spans 12 residues. Germline V lookup: CDR1 ENHRY, CDR2 SYGVKD. V was shortened by 5 bases and J by 0 bases, with 4 bases between the two germline ends.

This chain joins TRBV4-2 and TRBJ2-5; maybe TRBD2 (5 bases). The V and J ends lost 1 base and 5 bases respectively, with 8 bases between them. Per the germline V gene, CDR1 is LGHNA and CDR2 is YNFKEQ. This CDR3 has 13 amino acids. Written as DNA, the CDR3 is TGTGCCAGCAGCCAAGTAGCGCGGGAGACCCAGTACTTC. It yields the protein CASSQVARETQYF.

The J gene is TRBJ2-1, the V gene TRBV5-1; D unclear. V lost 5 bases to trimming and J lost 0 bases, with 15 bases between them. Germline CDR1 is SGHRS and CDR2 is YFSETQ. This CDR3 spans 16 amino acids. The DNA for the CDR3 is TGCGCCAGCAGTGTTGGTAGGGCCAGCTCCTACAATGAGCAGTTCTTC. Translation gives CASSVGRASSYNEQFF. The full variable domain, with the rest looked up from reference TRBV5-1 and TRBJ2-1, is KAGVTQTPRYLIKTRGQQVTLSCSPISGHRSVSWYQQTPGQGLQFLFEYFSETQRNKGNFPGRFSGRQFSNSRSEMNVSTLELGDSALYLCASSVGRASSYNEQFFGPGTRLTVL.